The 17 T cell receptor beta chains below were found in one sample sequenced in a study of T cells in localized non-small cell lung cancer. This table comes from immunoSEQ multiplex PCR, and its TCRdb copy is limited to in-frame clones, with some not included. This sample carries about 2,600 clones, about 24% of them seen once, and the ten largest clones take around 28%. Here the sequenced sample was lung tumor tissue, taken before any cancer treatment. All receptors derive from a male donor aged 60 or over with stage I lung adenocarcinoma.

In its sample, this clone was seen a few times. This chain connects TRBV7-5 to TRBJ2-2; the D segment call TRBD1 is taken from the table without a DNA check. TRBV7-5 is marked as a pseudogene. The CDR3 extends over 17 amino acids. The CDR3 DNA is TGTGCCAGCAGCTTGCTCGGAGAGGGGGCAGGCACCGGGGAGCTGTTTTTT. It is translated as CASSLLGEGAGTGELFF.

The CDR3, as DNA: TGTGCCTGGAGCCGCTCCCTCTCTGGTTCACCCCTCCACTTT. Translating it yields CAWSRSLSGSPLHF. The chain links TRBV30 to TRBJ1-6; unclear D gene. Deletions cut 3 bases from V and 9 bases from J, with 15 bases between. Germline V gene lookup returns CDR1 GTSNPN and CDR2 SVGIG (reference sequence). This CDR3 contains 14 residues.

This clone was observed a few times. The V call is TRBV7-6, the J call TRBJ2-2, with TRBD2 identical over 9 bases. Looked up from germline, CDR1 is SGHVS and CDR2 is FNYEAQ. J lost 3 bases, V lost 2 bases, and 7 bases had no gene match. This CDR3 comprises 17 residues. Written as DNA, the CDR3 is TGTGCCAGCAGCTTAACCAGGACTAGCGAGGACACCGGGGAGCTGTTTTTT. Protein: CASSLTRTSEDTGELFF.

The chain couples TRBV28 to TRBJ1-2, with D hard to call. The CDR3 totals 13 residues. Trimming took off 6 bases at V and 4 bases at J, with 12 bases between the two ends. Germline values: CDR1 MDHEN, CDR2 SYDVKM. The CDR3 DNA is TGTGCCAGCAGCCAAGTCGATACCTATGGCTACACCTTC. Its translation is CASSQVDTYGYTF.

This chain connects TRBV21-1 to TRBJ2-1; the table calls TRBD2, which could not be checked here. TRBV21-1 is an annotated pseudogene. The CDR3 covers 15 residues. CDR3 coding DNA: TGTGCCAGCAGCGTAGGAGGGGCCGTGGACAATGAGCAGTTCTTC. Translating it yields CASSVGGAVDNEQFF.

This clone has only a few counts. The chain is built from TRBV30 and TRBJ1-2; D not certain. CDR1 GTSNPN and CDR2 SVGIG come from the germline V gene (reference sequence). The germline V and J ends were trimmed by 1 base and 0 bases, with 18 bases remaining between them. The CDR3 is 17 amino acids. The CDR3 region has the DNA TGTGCCTGGAGTGGTTGGTCCTCTTGGGGAACTAACTATGGCTACACCTTC. Translation gives CAWSGWSSWGTNYGYTF.

Only a few counts were recorded for this clone. This chain uses TRBV6-8 with TRBJ1-1; 10 bases fit TRBD1. Germline V gene data show CDR1 as MNHGY and CDR2 as SAAAGT. This CDR3 region has 15 residues. J gave up 5 bases and V 3 bases, and 6 bases lay outside the gene matches. The CDR3 coding sequence is TGTGCCAGCAGTTATGACAGGGGGCAAGGTACTGAAGCTTTCTTT. Protein product: CASSYDRGQGTEAFF.

V is TRBV19 and J is TRBJ1-5; tentatively, D is TRBD1 (6 bases). Germline CDR1 is LNHDA and CDR2 is SQIVND (reference sequence). This CDR3 spans 13 amino acids. V gave up 9 bases and J gave up 0 bases, with 9 bases separating them. CDR3 amino acids: CASEQGSNQPQHF. The DNA for the CDR3 is TGTGCCAGCGAACAGGGTAGCAATCAGCCCCAGCATTTT.

In this sample, this clone is medium-sized. This sequence joins TRBV9 and TRBJ1-4, with 9 nucleotides matching TRBD1. The CDR3 extends over 16 amino acids. J was trimmed by 0 bases and V by 5 bases; bases with no gene match: 5. Germline V CDR1 and CDR2: SGDLS, YYNGEE. CDR3 nucleotide sequence: TGTGCCAGCAGACCCGGACAGGGGACAACTAATGAAAAACTGTTTTTT. It encodes CASRPGQGTTNEKLFF.

The chain couples TRBV9 to TRBJ1-4; D uncertain. In germline, CDR1 is SGDLS, CDR2 YYNGEE. V was clipped by 5 bases and J by 4 bases, with 6 bases between them. This CDR3 is 12 amino acids long. CDR3 bases: TGTGCCAGCAGTGGAGTTAATGAAAAACTGTTTTTT. Its translation: CASSGVNEKLFF.

A few counts support this clone. J is TRBJ1-6 and V is TRBV11-3; 7 bases align to TRBD1. Trimming took 5 bases from V and 7 from J; bases not matched to a gene: 11. This CDR3 is built from 16 residues. Germline V gene sequence: CDR1 SGHNT, CDR2 YENEEA. CDR3: CASSQGVGIGNSPLHF. The CDR3 nucleotides read TGTGCCAGCAGCCAGGGGGTTGGGATTGGAAATTCACCCCTCCACTTT.

This clone was counted between two and nine times. The chain links TRBV6-8 to TRBJ2-5, with 9 bases lining up with TRBD2. CDR1 and CDR2 (germline): MNHGY, SAAAGT. The CDR3 extends over 15 amino acids. The V segment lost 4 bases and the J segment 5 bases; nucleotides outside the gene matches: 8. CDR3 in amino acids: CASSWSGGPTETQYF. The CDR3 DNA is TGTGCCAGCAGTTGGAGCGGGGGGCCGACCGAGACCCAGTACTTC.

This clone was detected a few times. This chain links TRBV11-3 with TRBJ1-1, with 7 bases aligning to TRBD1. Germline CDR1 reads SGHNT; CDR2 reads YENEEA. J gave up 6 bases and V 4 bases, and 11 bases lay outside the gene matches. The CDR3 spans 15 residues. CDR3 DNA sequence: TGTGCCAGCAGCTCCCGACAGGGAGGGGACGCTGAAGCTTTCTTT. Translation gives CASSSRQGGDAEAFF.

In this sample, this clone turned up a few times. V usage is TRBV11-3 and J usage is TRBJ2-2; 7 bases are shared with TRBD2. Trimming at V came to 5 bases and at J to 5 bases, leaving 14 bases not matched to a gene. CDR1 and CDR2 (germline): SGHNT, YENEEA. The CDR3 consists of 17 residues. CDR3: CASSQVLGLVYTGELFF. CDR3 in DNA: TGTGCCAGCAGCCAAGTTCTCGGACTAGTTTATACCGGGGAGCTGTTTTTT.

The CDR3 here is CASSLDLPDTQYF. The CDR3 nucleotides read TGTGCCAGTAGTTTGGACCTGCCAGATACGCAGTATTTT. This chain connects TRBV19 to TRBJ2-3; D gene uncertain. The V and J ends lost 5 bases and 4 bases respectively, with 10 bases between them. The CDR3 runs 13 residues. Germline V gene sequence: CDR1 LNHDA, CDR2 SQIVND (reference sequence).

In this sample, this clone turned up a few times. The rearrangement links TRBV30 to TRBJ2-5, with a tentative D call TRBD1 (7 bases). In germline, CDR1 is GTSNPN, CDR2 SVGIG (reference sequence). The V end lost 5 bases, the J end lost 7 bases, and 20 bases lay between the germline ends. The CDR3 loop spans 14 amino acids. As DNA, the CDR3 is TGTGCCTGGGGTAGGACAGGTGGAGGGTGGACCCAGTACTTC. Amino acid sequence: CAWGRTGGGWTQYF.

The rearrangement links TRBV15 to TRBJ1-5; TRBD1 might be the D (6 bases). V was clipped by 5 bases and J by 1 base, with 15 bases between them. Germline V gene lookup returns CDR1 LNHNV and CDR2 YYDKDF (reference sequence). The CDR3 spans 16 residues. In DNA, the CDR3 is TGTGCCACCAGCCCGGGGGGCGAGTCGAGCAATCAGCCCCAGCATTTT. Its translation: CATSPGGESSNQPQHF.